The sample holds a few counts of the clone carrying this TCR beta chain. Its antigen is unidentified. The sample is drawn from a study of identical twins. Broader study findings: The more abundant beta clonotypes in cord blood had fewer insertions, and memory repertoires did not show this. Zero-insertion analyses might be partly confounded by invariant T cells like MAIT and iNKT.

Germline values: CDR1 MNHNS, CDR2 SASEGT. The CDR3 totals 14 residues. V lost 6 bases and J 2 bases, leaving 14 bases between the germline ends. Healthy Caucasian individuals made up all the donors. TCRdb re-analysed the 5' RACE reads in MiXCR, keeping a single row per CDR3 protein. The sample lists about 700,000 distinct CDR3 sequences; over 8.5% were seen once. The same sample was also used in a study of yellow fever vaccine responses in identical twins.

The rearrangement uses TRBV6-1 and TRBJ2-7; D tentatively reads TRBD1 or TRBD2 (5 bases each). This clonotype was obtained from a woman aged 18-29 years in good health. Sequenced: PBMCs. CDR3 nucleotides: TGTGCCAGCAGAACCGGGACGGAAACCTACGAGCAGTACTTC. Protein: CASRTGTETYEQYF.